Below are 31 T cell receptor beta chains sequenced from a single sample in a study of metastatic and nonmetastatic thyroid tumors. Every patient underwent thyroid surgery untreated. TCRdb called clones again from the PCR reads with MiXCR. The data show some 45,000 clones, with roughly 15% seen just once and about 20% held by the top ten. Input material: blood. The receptors were sampled from a female donor with papillary thyroid cancer or a benign thyroid nodule (not recorded which). Some clones in this sample may be carry-over from other donors' samples.

The chain has TRBV24-1 and TRBJ2-2; the D gene is possibly TRBD1 (6 bases). The V end lost 3 bases, the J end lost 1 base, and 14 bases lay between the germline ends. The germline CDR1 and CDR2 sequences are KGHDR and SFDVKD. The CDR3 consists of 17 residues. CDR3 residues: CATSDPGVAGNTGELFF. The CDR3 region has the DNA TGTGCCACCAGTGATCCAGGGGTAGCAGGGAACACCGGGGAGCTGTTTTTT.

The table lists this clone with a few counts. A much larger clone sits a single nucleotide away, making a read error possible. The sample has other DNA sequences that encode this CDR3 too. V usage is TRBV10-2 and J usage is TRBJ1-3; TRBD1 is a possible D gene (5 bases). The germline V gene encodes CDR1 WSHSY and CDR2 SAAADI. CDR3 length: 15 residues. The V end was cut by 6 bases, the J end by 4 bases, with 16 bases between. CDR3 residues: CASSEPTGPGNTIYF. CDR3 sequence (DNA): TGCGCCAGCAGCGAGCCTACAGGTCCCGGAAACACCATATATTTT.

Ten or more counts support this clone. CDR3 nucleotides: TGTGCCAGCAGCCAAGAAGCTGTTCGGAGGACTCCGGGGGAAAGCTACACCTTC. Translation gives CASSQEAVRRTPGESYTF. The rearrangement uses TRBV3-1 and TRBJ1-2, with D possibly TRBD1 on 5 matching bases. In germline, CDR1 is LGHDT, CDR2 YNNKEL (reference sequence). The CDR3 runs to 18 residues. Deletions cut 0 bases from V and 9 bases from J, with 26 bases between.

This clone came up many times. The chain joins TRBV27 to TRBJ2-7; D might be TRBD2 (6 bases). The CDR3 totals 16 residues. The germline V and J ends were trimmed by 4 bases and 8 bases, with 24 bases remaining between them. Germline CDR1 MNHEY, CDR2 SMNVEV (reference sequence). The CDR3 sequence is CASSYLASVDYEKQYF. Written as DNA, the CDR3 is TGTGCCAGCAGTTATCTGGCTAGCGTAGACTACGAAAAGCAGTACTTC.

This clone was recorded many times. The rearrangement joins TRBV19 to TRBJ2-7; TRBD2 agrees at 7 bases. CDR3 length: 14 amino acids. With 4 bases clipped from V and 3 bases from J, the junction kept 6 bases outside the gene matches. Germline V gene sequence: CDR1 LNHDA, CDR2 SQIVND (reference sequence). The CDR3 spells CASSTGTIGYEQYF. Here the CDR3 DNA reads TGTGCCAGTAGTACAGGGACTATCGGCTACGAGCAGTACTTC.

The CDR3 here is CAVDKSRGEAFF. The CDR3 DNA follows: TGTGCCGTTGATAAGTCCCGAGGGGAAGCTTTCTTT. The rearrangement links TRBV19 to TRBJ1-1, with D uncertain. The germline gives CDR1 LNHDA, CDR2 SQIVND (reference sequence). The CDR3 length is 12 residues. Deletions cut 11 bases from V and 8 bases from J, with 18 bases between.

This clone was seen at least ten times. The V call is TRBV7-9, the J call TRBJ2-2; 8 nucleotides line up with TRBD2. The germline gives CDR1 SEHNR, CDR2 FQNEAQ (reference sequence). The CDR3 extends over 17 amino acids. Losses at the gene ends were 5 bases for V and 7 bases for J; bases not matched to a gene: 15. The CDR3 DNA reads TGTGCCAGCAGCCCCCAACTAGCGGAGAGCGCTAACGGGGAGCTGTTTTTT. Translated, it gives CASSPQLAESANGELFF. Drawing the rest from reference TRBV7-9 and TRBJ2-2, the complete variable domain is DTGVSQNPRHKITKRGQNVTFRCDPISEHNRLYWYRQTLGQGPEFLTYFQNEAQLEKSRLLSDRFSAERPKGSFSTLEIQRTEQGDSAMYLCASSPQLAESANGELFFGEGSRLTVL.

This clone was observed a handful of times. The J gene is TRBJ1-1, the V gene TRBV6-5, with 12 bases that match TRBD1. The germline CDR1 and CDR2 sequences are MNHEY and SVGAGI. With 2 bases clipped from V and 6 bases from J, the junction kept 4 bases outside the gene matches. The CDR3 covers 15 residues. The CDR3 spells CASSYGGQGAAEAFF. The DNA for the CDR3 is TGTGCCAGCAGTTACGGGGGACAGGGGGCCGCTGAAGCTTTCTTT.

Many counts were recorded for this clone. The chain is built from TRBV18 and TRBJ1-3, with D possibly TRBD1 on 6 matching bases. Looked up from germline, CDR1 is KGHSH and CDR2 is LQKENI. Trimming removed 2 bases from V and 0 bases from J, with 8 bases in between. The CDR3 has 15 residues. Written as DNA, the CDR3 is TGTGCCAGCTCACCAAACAGGGACTCTGGAAACACCATATATTTT. Its translation: CASSPNRDSGNTIYF.

This clone was observed many times. The CDR3 sequence: CASSPGERGYGYTF. CDR3 nucleotides: TGTGCCAGTAGTCCGGGGGAGAGGGGCTATGGCTACACCTTC. The chain recombines TRBV19 with TRBJ1-2; TRBD1 is a possible D gene (5 bases). V shed 5 bases and J shed 4 bases, with 14 bases lying between them. Per germline, CDR1 LNHDA and CDR2 SQIVND (reference sequence). This CDR3 contains 14 residues.

This clone was observed many times. V usage is TRBV7-9 and J usage is TRBJ1-1; D is ambiguous. V was pared by 5 bases and J by 11 bases, with 9 bases between. CDR1 SEHNR and CDR2 FQNEAQ come from the germline V gene (reference sequence). The CDR3 extends over 10 amino acids. CDR3 amino acids: CASSPGGAFF. As DNA, the CDR3 is TGTGCCAGCAGCCCCGGTGGTGCTTTCTTT.

This rearrangement joins TRBV7-9 to TRBJ2-7, with D maybe TRBD1 (5 bases). V was cut by 5 bases and J by 3 bases, with 14 bases left in between. CDR1 and CDR2 from the germline V gene are SEHNR and FQNEAQ (reference sequence). This CDR3 comprises 14 residues. The CDR3 sequence: CASSRPDSLYEQYF. CDR3 in DNA: TGTGCCAGCAGCCGACCCGACAGCCTCTACGAGCAGTACTTC.

Ten or more counts support this clone. This chain's CDR3 is CASTLRPEVSGNTIYF. In DNA, the CDR3 is TGTGCCAGCACCCTAAGGCCAGAAGTCTCTGGAAACACCATATATTTT. The genes are TRBV28 and TRBJ1-3; no firm D call. With 7 bases removed from V and 0 bases from J, the gap between germline ends came to 16 bases. The V gene's germline CDR1 is MDHEN and CDR2 SYDVKM. The CDR3 covers 16 residues.

This clone has a count of ten or more. The CDR3 protein is CASSLRGSRNTGELFF. The CDR3 region has the DNA TGTGCCAGCAGCTTACGAGGGAGCCGCAACACCGGGGAGCTGTTTTTT. J is TRBJ2-2 and V is TRBV11-1, with TRBD2 as a possible D gene (5 bases). Looked up from germline, CDR1 is SGHAT and CDR2 is FQDESV (reference sequence). V lost 2 bases, J lost 2 bases, and 12 bases lay in between. This CDR3 has 16 residues.

By share of the sample, this clone is medium-sized (0.01 to 0.1%). The rearrangement links TRBV5-1 to TRBJ1-2; 8 bases are a match to TRBD1. The germline CDR1 and CDR2 sequences are SGHRS and YFSETQ. This CDR3 has 14 residues. With V trimmed by 4 bases and J by 4 bases, 6 bases remained unmatched. CDR3 in DNA: TGCGCCAGCAGCCTCGGGACAGGTCTCTATGGCTACACCTTC. Protein: CASSLGTGLYGYTF.

Notes on this clone: The junction and the germline gene differ at one end; a read error may be behind it. This chain connects TRBV27 to TRBJ2-2; possible D gene TRBD2, 6 bases. The CDR3 contains 15 residues. The germline V gene encodes CDR1 MNHEY and CDR2 SMNVEV (reference sequence). CDR3 sequence (DNA): TGTGCTAGCAGTTTCAGGAGGGGAAACACCGGGGATCTGTTTTTT. Its translation: CASSFRRGNTGDLFF.

This clone was seen only a few times. CDR3 DNA sequence: TGTGCCAGCAGTTACCCGGGACTAGCGGGACGCAATGAGCAGTTCTTC. The encoded protein is CASSYPGLAGRNEQFF. The V call is TRBV6-5, the J call TRBJ2-1; TRBD2 aligns across 13 bases. There are 16 residues in the CDR3. Germline CDR1 reads MNHEY; CDR2 reads SVGAGI. V trimming: 2 bases; J trimming: 6 bases; junction bases outside the gene matches: 4.

This clone was detected ten times or more. The J gene is TRBJ1-5, the V gene TRBV20-1; TRBD1 might be the D (5 bases). This CDR3 has 15 amino acids. V gave up 6 bases and J gave up 7 bases, with 22 bases separating them. Germline CDR1 is DFQATT and CDR2 is SNEGSKA (reference sequence). The CDR3 loop reads CSAPSGAGYGQPQHF. The CDR3 bases are TGCAGTGCCCCCTCTGGGGCTGGGTACGGACAGCCCCAGCATTTT.

This clone was recorded at least ten times. This sequence joins TRBV2 and TRBJ2-5; D may be TRBD1 (6 bases). V lost 7 bases and J lost 5, with 11 bases in between. CDR1 is SNHLY and CDR2 is FYNNEI in the germline V gene. There are 12 residues in the CDR3. For the CDR3, the DNA is TGTGCCAGCATTGGTCAGGGGGAGACCCAGTACTTC. It is translated as CASIGQGETQYF. Based on the CDR3 plus reference TRBV2 and TRBJ2-5, the full variable domain is EPEVTQTPSHQVTQMGQEVILRCVPISNHLYFYWYRQILGQKVEFLVSFYNNEISEKSEIFDDQFSVERPDGSNFTLKIRSTKLEDSAMYFCASIGQGETQYFGPGTRLLVL.

This clone was counted at least ten times. The rearrangement links TRBV20-1 to TRBJ2-3; D may be TRBD2 (6 bases). The CDR3 runs 12 residues. V was cut by 3 bases and J by 3 bases, with 7 bases left in between. In germline, CDR1 is DFQATT, CDR2 SNEGSKA (reference sequence). CDR3 amino acids: CSASGTTDTQYF. The CDR3 DNA sequence: TGCAGTGCTAGCGGGACTACAGATACGCAGTATTTT.

By sample share, this clone is medium-sized. The chain is built from TRBV6-2 or TRBV6-3 and TRBJ2-7; 8 bases align to TRBD2. Unmatched junction bases numbered 11, after V lost 6 bases and J lost 4 bases. CDR1 is MNHEY, CDR2 SVGEGT, per germline. CDR3 length equals 15 residues. The chain's CDR3 is CASSPRSAGEYEQYF. The CDR3 coding sequence is TGTGCCAGCAGCCCGCGCTCAGCGGGAGAGTACGAGCAGTACTTC.

At least ten counts were recorded for this clone. The chain links TRBV3-1 to TRBJ2-7; D uncertain. Germline values: CDR1 LGHDT, CDR2 YNNKEL (reference sequence). The length of the CDR3 is 11 residues. With 6 bases removed from V and 4 bases from J, the gap between germline ends came to 7 bases. The DNA of the CDR3 is TGTGCCAGCAGGAAGAATTACGAGCAGTACTTC. It yields the protein CASRKNYEQYF.

CDR3 sequence (DNA): TGTGCCAGCAGAACGGACTACATGAACACTGAAGCTTTCTTT. This translates into CASRTDYMNTEAFF. The chain carries TRBV2 and TRBJ1-1; D is unresolved. Trimming left V 6 bases short and J 0 bases short, with 11 bases between. From germline, CDR1 is SNHLY and CDR2 FYNNEI. The CDR3 loop spans 14 amino acids. Supplemented by reference TRBV2 and TRBJ1-1, the full variable domain reads EPEVTQTPSHQVTQMGQEVILRCVPISNHLYFYWYRQILGQKVEFLVSFYNNEISEKSEIFDDQFSVERPDGSNFTLKIRSTKLEDSAMYFCASRTDYMNTEAFFGQGTRLTVV.

As to this clone: Likely a read error: the CDR3 ends without its conserved phenylalanine or tryptophan. The DNA is left out, because the CDR3 cannot be placed on it with certainty; the CDR3 is given as TCRdb lists it. The CDR3 here is CANSDLGQGITGELCI. The V gene is TRBV24-1, the J gene TRBJ2-2; the table's D gene call, TRBD1, was not cross checked with the DNA. Inclusive of both ends, the CDR3 amounts to 16 amino acids. The germline gives CDR1 KGHDR, CDR2 SFDVKD.

This clone was seen repeatedly, ten times or more. The chain uses TRBV7-2 and TRBJ2-1; TRBD2 aligns across 9 bases. The germline V gene encodes CDR1 SGHTA and CDR2 FQGNSA. V was pared by 7 bases and J by 1 base, with 14 bases of the junction left unmatched. The CDR3 consists of 18 residues. The CDR3 DNA reads TGTGCCAGCACTGGGGGGACACTGACTAGCGGATCCTACAATGAGCAGTTCTTC. This translates into CASTGGTLTSGSYNEQFF.

By frequency in the sample, this clone is medium-sized. This rearrangement joins TRBV6-5 to TRBJ2-2; unclear D gene. CDR3 length equals 16 residues. In germline, CDR1 is MNHEY, CDR2 SVGAGI. V lost 2 bases and J lost 0, with 10 bases in between. The CDR3 DNA follows: TGTGCCAGCAGTTACGGCGGCAGCCCGAACACCGGGGAGCTGTTTTTT. Translation gives CASSYGGSPNTGELFF.

This clone appeared once. The chain links TRBV11-2 to TRBJ2-5, with D possibly matching TRBD1 (6 bases). The CDR3 consists of 13 residues. The V and J ends lost 4 bases and 3 bases respectively, with 9 bases between them. CDR1 is SGHAT and CDR2 is FQNNGV in the germline V gene. For the CDR3, the DNA is TGTGCCAGCAGCTCATGGACAGAAGAGACCCAGTACTTC. Translated: CASSSWTEETQYF. The full variable domain, rest sourced from reference TRBV11-2 and TRBJ2-5, is EAGVAQSPRYKIIEKRQSVAFWCNPISGHATLYWYQQILGQGPKLLIQFQNNGVVDDSQLPKDRFSAERLKGVDSTLKIQPAKLEDSAVYLCASSSWTEETQYFGPGTRLLVL.

This clone was found a few times. Its ends do not fully match the called genes, so a read error is possible. V gene TRBV6-2 or TRBV6-3 combines with J gene TRBJ2-7; D might be TRBD1 (6 bases). The CDR3 length is 16 residues. CDR1 is MNHEY, CDR2 SVGEGT, per germline. CDR3 sequence: CANSPSLTLRGYGQYF. In DNA, the CDR3 is TGTGCCAACAGTCCATCACTGACTTTAAGGGGGTACGGGCAGTACTTC.

This clone was recorded many times. The chain has TRBV28 and TRBJ2-3; 9 nucleotides align to TRBD2. The CDR3 has 19 amino acids. Germline assignment: CDR1 MDHEN and CDR2 SYDVKM. Trimming cost V 5 bases and J 3 bases; bases outside gene matches: 18. The CDR3 DNA follows: TGTGCCAGCAGTATACTCAGCGGGAGGTACCCCCGTGGGACAGATACGCAGTATTTT. It yields the protein CASSILSGRYPRGTDTQYF.

This clone was observed at least ten times. CDR3 protein: CATSAEGTVYSGRANEQFF. The DNA of the CDR3 is TGTGCCACCAGTGCCGAAGGGACCGTATATAGCGGGAGAGCCAATGAGCAGTTCTTC. This chain connects TRBV24-1 to TRBJ2-1; 9 positions agree with TRBD2. Germline CDR1 is KGHDR and CDR2 is SFDVKD. The CDR3 length is 19 residues. J lost 6 bases, V lost 5 bases, and 19 bases had no gene match.

This clone was recorded at least ten times. The chain uses TRBV30 and TRBJ1-4; D is uncertain. Germline V CDR1 and CDR2: GTSNPN, SVGIG (reference sequence). This CDR3 comprises 14 residues. The V end was cut by 0 bases, the J end by 5 bases, with 10 bases between. The CDR3 reads CAWSVLRRNEKLFF. DNA for the CDR3: TGTGCCTGGAGTGTCTTGCGGCGGAATGAAAAACTGTTTTTT. The whole variable domain, filled in from reference TRBV30 and TRBJ1-4, reads SQTIHQWPATLVQPVGSPLSLECTVEGTSNPNLYWYRQAAGRGLQLLFYSVGIGQISSEVPQNLSASRPQDRQFILSSKKLLLSDSGFYLCAWSVLRRNEKLFFGSGTQLSVL.